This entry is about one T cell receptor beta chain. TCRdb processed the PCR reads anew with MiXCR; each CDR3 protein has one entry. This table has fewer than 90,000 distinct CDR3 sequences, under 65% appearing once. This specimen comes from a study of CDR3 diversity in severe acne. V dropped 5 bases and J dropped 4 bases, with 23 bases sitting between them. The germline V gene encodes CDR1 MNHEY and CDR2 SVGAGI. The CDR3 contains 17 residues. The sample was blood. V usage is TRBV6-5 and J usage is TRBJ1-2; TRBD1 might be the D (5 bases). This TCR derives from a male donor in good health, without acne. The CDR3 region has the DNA TGTGCCAGCAGTGTCCAGACCGGGACGGCCGGTGGCTATGGCTACACCTTC. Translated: CASSVQTGTAGGYGYTF.